Shown below are 29 T cell receptor beta chains from a single sample sequenced in a study of type 1 and type 2 diabetes patients. The PCR template was genomic DNA. The TCR beta CDR3 region was amplified using 30 forward and 13 reverse primers. TCRdb passed the multiplex PCR reads through MiXCR, listing each CDR3 protein once. This table holds fewer than 300,000 distinct CDR3 sequences, more than 40% found once. Sequencing was performed on peripheral blood mononuclear cells (PBMCs). The receptors originated from a young man with type 2 diabetes.

In its sample, this clonotype was seen a few times. V is TRBV5-1 and J is TRBJ1-1, with 8 bases fitting TRBD1. The germline V gene has CDR1 SGHRS and CDR2 YFSETQ. The CDR3 consists of 15 residues. Trimming took 2 bases from V and 1 from J; bases not matched to a gene: 4. CDR3 protein: CASSFGQGGNTEAFF. CDR3 bases: TGCGCCAGCAGCTTCGGACAGGGAGGGAACACTGAAGCTTTCTTT. The variable domain in full, with the rest retrieved from reference TRBV5-1 and TRBJ1-1, is KAGVTQTPRYLIKTRGQQVTLSCSPISGHRSVSWYQQTPGQGLQFLFEYFSETQRNKGNFPGRFSGRQFSNSRSEMNVSTLELGDSALYLCASSFGQGGNTEAFFGQGTRLTVV.

V and J are TRBV6-6 and TRBJ2-7; 10 bases fit TRBD2. V was clipped by 0 bases and J by 6 bases; unmatched bases: 5. The V gene's germline CDR1 is MNHNY and CDR2 SVGAGI (reference sequence). The CDR3 has 15 residues. The CDR3 region is CASSYSRLAGAEQYF. Written as DNA, the CDR3 is TGTGCCAGCAGTTACTCCCGGCTAGCGGGAGCCGAGCAGTACTTC.

The chain joins TRBV11-2 to TRBJ2-7, with D possibly TRBD1 on 8 matching bases. CDR1 and CDR2 (germline): SGHAT, FQNNGV. The CDR3 is 16 amino acids. With 3 bases removed from V and 3 bases from J, the gap between germline ends came to 18 bases. In DNA form, the CDR3 reads TGTGCCAGCAGCTTGCCCACAGGGGGGGGCCACTACGAGCAGTACTTC. Amino acid sequence: CASSLPTGGGHYEQYF. Full variable domain (missing parts from reference TRBV11-2 and TRBJ2-7): EAGVAQSPRYKIIEKRQSVAFWCNPISGHATLYWYQQILGQGPKLLIQFQNNGVVDDSQLPKDRFSAERLKGVDSTLKIQPAKLEDSAVYLCASSLPTGGGHYEQYFGPGTRLTVT.

V gene TRBV20-1 combines with J gene TRBJ2-3; D might be TRBD2 (6 bases). Trimming shortened V by 1 base and J by 3 bases, and 11 bases separated the two germline ends. The CDR3 is 14 amino acids. Germline CDR1 is DFQATT and CDR2 is SNEGSKA (reference sequence). As DNA, the CDR3 is TGCAGTGCTAGAGGGGGAGGATGGACAGATACGCAGTATTTT. Translation: CSARGGGWTDTQYF.

This clonotype was found a few times. This chain connects TRBV19 to TRBJ2-1, with TRBD2 identical over 10 bases. Looked up from germline, CDR1 is LNHDA and CDR2 is SQIVND (reference sequence). The J segment lost 6 bases and the V segment lost 5 bases, leaving 7 bases of the junction unmatched. This CDR3 is built from 15 residues. CDR3 loop: CASSSSGRSSNEQFF. CDR3 in DNA: TGTGCCAGTAGTTCTAGCGGGAGATCTAGCAATGAGCAGTTCTTC.

With regard to this clonotype: This may be a read error: a much more frequent sequence differs by one nucleotide. The chain is built from TRBV15 and TRBJ1-2, with TRBD1 as a possible D gene (5 bases). This CDR3 spans 14 amino acids. The germline CDR1 and CDR2 sequences are LNHNV and YYDKDF (reference sequence). V dropped 8 bases and J dropped 0 bases, with 13 bases sitting between them. The CDR3 bases are TGTGCCACCGGCGTACGGGACGCTAACTATGGCTACACCTTC. Translating it yields CATGVRDANYGYTF.

This clonotype has a handful of counts. The J gene is TRBJ2-7, the V gene TRBV12-3 or TRBV12-4; no clear D gene. The CDR3 runs 11 residues. Trimming took off 7 bases at V and 6 bases at J, with 10 bases between the two ends. CDR3 in DNA: TGTGCCAGCACCCTTGGGCTCGAGCAGTACTTC. This encodes CASTLGLEQYF.

The chain carries TRBV7-7 and TRBJ2-2, with 9 bases lining up with TRBD2. This CDR3 is built from 16 residues. The germline CDR1 and CDR2 sequences are SSHAT and FNYEAQ (reference sequence). V was pared by 6 bases and J by 4 bases, with 9 bases of the junction left unmatched. The CDR3 sequence: CASSLDSGSITGELFF. CDR3 DNA: TGTGCCAGCAGTCTAGATAGCGGGAGTATCACCGGGGAGCTGTTTTTT.

This clonotype was detected a few times. The gene calls are TRBV10-1 and TRBJ1-2; no clear D. CDR3 length equals 16 residues. The germline V gene encodes CDR1 WNHNN and CDR2 SYGVQD (reference sequence). Deletions cut 0 bases from V and 7 bases from J, with 18 bases between. This chain's CDR3 is CASSESRVSSSRGYTF. The CDR3 nucleotides read TGCGCCAGCAGTGAGTCGAGAGTCTCCAGTTCTCGTGGCTACACCTTC.

This clonotype was seen once. A much larger clone sits a single nucleotide away, making a read error possible. The rearrangement joins TRBV25-1 to TRBJ1-1, with no clear D. The CDR3 extends over 15 amino acids. The V end lost 4 bases, the J end lost 2 bases, and 14 bases lay between the germline ends. CDR1 and CDR2 (germline): MGHDK, SYGVNS. Here the CDR3 reads CASSGNPLGNTEAFF. Written as DNA, the CDR3 is TGTGCCAGCAGTGGAAACCCACTCGGAAACACTGAAGCTTTCTTT.

In this sample, this clonotype turned up a few times. This chain uses TRBV13 with TRBJ1-5; TRBD1 might be the D (6 bases). Germline CDR1 and CDR2: PRHDT and FYEKMQ (reference sequence). CDR3 size: 15 residues. V lost 6 bases, J lost 7 bases, and 19 bases lay in between. The CDR3 is CASRPTGSLDQPQHF. In DNA, the CDR3 is TGTGCCAGCAGACCGACAGGCAGTCTCGACCAGCCCCAGCATTTT.

Note on this clonotype: A junction boundary mismatches the germline segment, possibly from a read error. The V gene is TRBV2, the J gene TRBJ2-3; D is uncertain. The CDR3 is made up of 11 amino acids. Germline lookup yields CDR1 SNHLY and CDR2 FYNNEI. CDR3 sequence reads: CASYDRYTQYF. The CDR3 DNA sequence: TGCGCCAGCTACGATAGGTATACGCAGTATTTT.

The chain has TRBV29-1 and TRBJ2-7; tentative D call: TRBD1 (6 bases). The CDR3 consists of 17 residues. Looked up from germline, CDR1 is SQVTM and CDR2 is ANQGSEA. Trimming stripped 4 bases from V and 0 bases from J, with 22 bases between. Here the CDR3 DNA reads TGCAGCGTTGGTGGAATGGAGGCCGGGACAAACTCCTACGAGCAGTACTTC. This sequence encodes CSVGGMEAGTNSYEQYF.

A few counts support this clonotype. This clone may be a read error of a much larger clone one base away. The chain uses TRBV27 and TRBJ1-1, with 9 bases lining up with TRBD1. Germline assignment: CDR1 MNHEY and CDR2 SMNVEV (reference sequence). J was trimmed by 1 base and V by 6 bases; bases with no gene match: 3. The CDR3 covers 14 residues. CDR3 coding DNA: TGTGCCAGCAGCCAGGGACAGGGGAACACTGAAGCTTTCTTT. The encoded protein is CASSQGQGNTEAFF.

For this clonotype: A much larger clone is a single base away; this may be a read error. Because the CDR3 is missing its conserved closing phenylalanine or tryptophan, this is likely a read error. V is TRBV2 and J is TRBJ1-1; D not resolved. The ends were cut back, 4 bases at V and 1 base at J, with 13 bases in the middle. The CDR3 has 15 amino acids. Looked up from germline, CDR1 is SNHLY and CDR2 is FYNNEI. The CDR3 DNA is TGTGCCAGCAGTGCGAACGGGTTACAGAACACTGAAGCTTTCTCT. The encoded protein is CASSANGLQNTEAFS.

In its sample, this clonotype was seen a few times. The chain joins TRBV6-2 or TRBV6-3 to TRBJ1-1; 8 positions agree with TRBD1. The V gene end was trimmed by 6 bases and the J gene end by 5 bases; junction bases not matched to a gene: 11. This CDR3 is built from 15 residues. CDR1 is MNHEY and CDR2 is SVGEGT in the germline V gene. This CDR3 is CASRQDQGARTEAFF. The CDR3 region has the DNA TGTGCCAGCAGGCAAGACCAGGGGGCGAGGACTGAAGCTTTCTTT.

The chain couples TRBV5-8 to TRBJ2-5; D possibly corresponds to TRBD1 (7 bases). V was trimmed by 4 bases and J by 0 bases, leaving 10 bases between them. Per the germline V gene, CDR1 is SGHTS and CDR2 is YDEGEE. This CDR3 comprises 14 residues. CDR3 amino acids: CASSAGQNQETQYF. CDR3 sequence (DNA): TGTGCCAGCAGCGCGGGACAGAACCAAGAGACCCAGTACTTC.

This clonotype was recorded a few times. The chain has TRBV20-1 and TRBJ2-7, with 14 bases matching TRBD2. Germline V lookup: CDR1 DFQATT, CDR2 SNEGSKA (reference sequence). V shed 0 bases and J 3 bases; nucleotides not matched to a gene: 1. The CDR3 is 15 amino acids. The CDR3 region has the DNA TGCAGTGCTAGAGATGGGACTAGCGGGAGCTACGAGCAGTACTTC. Translating it yields CSARDGTSGSYEQYF.

V usage is TRBV11-2 and J usage is TRBJ2-7; 9 nucleotides align to TRBD2. Germline trimming cut 4 bases from V and 5 bases from J; bases unmatched to any gene: 9. Germline V CDR1 and CDR2: SGHAT, FQNNGV. The CDR3 is made up of 15 amino acids. The CDR3 reads CASSYLRGGSHEQYF. The CDR3 DNA follows: TGTGCCAGCAGCTACCTGCGGGGGGGCAGCCACGAGCAGTACTTC.

To note about this clonotype: It may be a read error: a sequence one base away is much more abundant. The V call is TRBV2, the J call TRBJ1-2, with D hard to call. CDR1 is SNHLY and CDR2 is FYNNEI in the germline V gene. The CDR3 totals 13 residues. V lost 4 bases and J lost 8, with 14 bases in between. The CDR3 sequence is CASSGEKGFGYTF. The DNA for the CDR3 is TGTGCCAGCAGTGGGGAGAAAGGGTTCGGCTACACCTTC. The variable domain in full, completed from reference TRBV2 and TRBJ1-2, reads EPEVTQTPSHQVTQMGQEVILRCVPISNHLYFYWYRQILGQKVEFLVSFYNNEISEKSEIFDDQFSVERPDGSNFTLKIRSTKLEDSAMYFCASSGEKGFGYTFGSGTRLTVV.

This clonotype was counted a few times. The rearrangement uses TRBV20-1 and TRBJ1-1; tentative D call: TRBD1 (6 bases). This CDR3 is built from 12 residues. V was pared by 5 bases and J by 8 bases, with 15 bases between. CDR1 DFQATT and CDR2 SNEGSKA come from the germline V gene (reference sequence). This chain's CDR3 is CSALRTGTEAFF. CDR3 DNA sequence: TGCAGTGCTCTTAGAACAGGGACAGAAGCTTTCTTT.

This chain links TRBV20-1 with TRBJ2-6; D ambiguous. Germline V gene data show CDR1 as DFQATT and CDR2 as SNEGSKA (reference sequence). The CDR3 runs 12 residues. Trimming stripped 5 bases from V and 0 bases from J, with 2 bases between. CDR3 sequence (DNA): TGCAGTGCTGTCTCTGGGGCCAACGTCCTGACTTTC. It codes for CSAVSGANVLTF.

This rearrangement joins TRBV19 to TRBJ2-1; the D gene is possibly TRBD2 (6 bases). V was trimmed by 5 bases and J by 3 bases, leaving 8 bases between them. Germline CDR1 LNHDA, CDR2 SQIVND (reference sequence). The CDR3 loop spans 13 amino acids. The CDR3 bases are TGTGCCAGTAGTCCTAGCGACTACAATGAGCAGTTCTTC. It translates to CASSPSDYNEQFF.

The table lists this clonotype with a few counts. The V and J genes are TRBV19 and TRBJ2-7, with D possibly TRBD2 on 6 matching bases. Germline V gene data show CDR1 as LNHDA and CDR2 as SQIVND (reference sequence). V dropped 3 bases and J dropped 2 bases, with 14 bases sitting between them. This CDR3 region has 15 residues. CDR3 nucleotide sequence: TGTGCCAGTAGTATGGGGGGATATGGTACCTACGAGCAGTACTTC. This encodes CASSMGGYGTYEQYF. The whole variable domain, filled in from reference TRBV19 and TRBJ2-7, reads DGGITQSPKYLFRKEGQNVTLSCEQNLNHDAMYWYRQDPGQGLRLIYYSQIVNDFQKGDIAEGYSVSREKKESFPLTVTSAQKNPTAFYLCASSMGGYGTYEQYFGPGTRLTVT.

The V and J genes are TRBV6-6 and TRBJ2-7; weak D call: TRBD2 (6 bases). The CDR3 length is 14 residues. V was cut by 2 bases and J by 0 bases, with 8 bases left in between. Germline values: CDR1 MNHNY, CDR2 SVGAGI (reference sequence). The CDR3 DNA sequence: TGTGCCAGCAGTTACGGAGGGGCCTCCTACGAGCAGTACTTC. This codes for CASSYGGASYEQYF.

The gene calls are TRBV10-3 and TRBJ1-2; D ambiguous. Between the trimmed V and J ends, which lost 2 bases and 2 bases, there was a span of 24 bases. Germline V gene sequence: CDR1 ENHRY, CDR2 SYGVKD. This CDR3 comprises 19 residues. The chain's CDR3 is CAISEVGGERMSWNYGYTF. The CDR3 DNA follows: TGTGCCATCAGTGAGGTGGGCGGGGAAAGAATGTCGTGGAACTATGGCTACACCTTC.

The table lists this clonotype with a few counts. The gene calls are TRBV7-3 and TRBJ1-6; TRBD1 aligns across 8 bases. With V trimmed by 5 bases and J by 9 bases, 9 bases remained unmatched. CDR3 length: 15 amino acids. CDR1 and CDR2 from the germline V gene are SGHTA and FQGTGA. The CDR3 here is CASSPTGGRSSPLHF. The CDR3 coding sequence is TGTGCCAGCAGCCCAACAGGGGGTCGAAGTTCACCCCTCCACTTT.

V is TRBV13 and J is TRBJ2-7, with 7 bases fitting TRBD2. CDR1 and CDR2 from the germline V gene are PRHDT and FYEKMQ (reference sequence). Trimming removed 6 bases from V and 6 bases from J; junction bases left unmatched: 8. This CDR3 spans 13 amino acids. This CDR3 reads CASRWEGGIEQYF. The CDR3 region has the DNA TGTGCCAGCAGGTGGGAGGGAGGGATCGAGCAGTACTTC.

The chain combines TRBV10-2 with TRBJ2-7; D is possibly TRBD1 (6 bases). The germline CDR1 and CDR2 sequences are WSHSY and SAAADI. CDR3 length equals 14 residues. V gave up 9 bases and J gave up 6 bases, with 21 bases separating them. CDR3 residues: CASGGFVTGLEQYF. DNA for the CDR3: TGCGCCAGTGGGGGCTTCGTGACAGGCCTCGAGCAGTACTTC.